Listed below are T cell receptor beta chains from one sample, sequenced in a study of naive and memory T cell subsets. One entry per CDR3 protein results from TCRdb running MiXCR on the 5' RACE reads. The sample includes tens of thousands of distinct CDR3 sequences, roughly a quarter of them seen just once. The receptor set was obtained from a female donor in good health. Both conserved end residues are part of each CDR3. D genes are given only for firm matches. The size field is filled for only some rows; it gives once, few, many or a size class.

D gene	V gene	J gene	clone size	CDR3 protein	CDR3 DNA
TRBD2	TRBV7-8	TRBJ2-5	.	CASSPGGPTSEEETQYF	TGTGCCAGCAGCCCCGGGGGTCCGACTAGCGAAGAAGAGACCCAGTACTTC
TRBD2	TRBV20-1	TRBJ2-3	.	CSARILAGAGDTQYF	TGCAGTGCTAGGATCCTAGCGGGAGCTGGAGATACGCAGTATTTT
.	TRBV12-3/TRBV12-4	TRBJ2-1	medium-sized	CASSLKRTVYNEQFF	TGTGCCAGCAGTTTAAAACGGACAGTCTACAATGAGCAGTTCTTC
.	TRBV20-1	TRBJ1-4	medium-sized	CSASFTPGAGEKLFF	TGCAGTGCTAGTTTTACCCCAGGGGCAGGCGAAAAACTGTTTTTT
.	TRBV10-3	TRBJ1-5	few	CAISANQPQHF	TGTGCCATCAGTGCGAATCAGCCCCAGCATTTT
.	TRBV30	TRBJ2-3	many	CAWTAGTLTDTQYF	TGTGCCTGGACCGCCGGGACTCTCACAGATACGCAGTATTTT
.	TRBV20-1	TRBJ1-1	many	CSARRTANTEAFF	TGCAGTGCTAGGAGGACAGCGAACACTGAAGCTTTCTTT
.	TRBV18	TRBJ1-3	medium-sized	CASSPIPSSVGTIYF	TGTGCCAGCTCACCGATCCCGTCCAGCGTCGGCACCATATATTTT
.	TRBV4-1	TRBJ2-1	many	CASSQDGIYNEQFF	TGCGCCAGCAGCCAAGATGGGATTTACAATGAGCAGTTCTTC
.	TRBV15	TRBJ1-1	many	CATSWGPTNTEAFF	TGTGCCACCAGTTGGGGACCTACTAACACTGAAGCTTTCTTT
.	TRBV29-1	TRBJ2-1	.	CSVEKGEASSYNEQFF	TGCAGCGTTGAAAAGGGTGAAGCGAGCTCCTACAATGAGCAGTTCTTC
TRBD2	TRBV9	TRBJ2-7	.	CASSSGITYEQYF	TGTGCCAGCAGTAGCGGGATCACCTACGAGCAGTACTTC
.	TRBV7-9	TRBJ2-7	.	CASRSARPEQYF	TGTGCCAGCAGATCGGCTCGACCCGAGCAGTACTTC
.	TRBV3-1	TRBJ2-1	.	CASNQWGNEQFF	TGTGCCAGCAACCAATGGGGGAATGAGCAGTTCTTC
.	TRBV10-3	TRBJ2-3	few	CAISESSDTQYF	TGTGCCATCAGTGAGTCAAGCGATACGCAGTATTTT
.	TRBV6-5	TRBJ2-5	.	CASSYWLLGQETQYF	TGTGCCAGCAGTTACTGGCTACTCGGCCAAGAGACCCAGTACTTC
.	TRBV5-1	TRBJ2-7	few	CASSFDPASYEQYF	TGCGCCAGCAGCTTTGACCCGGCCTCCTACGAGCAGTACTTC
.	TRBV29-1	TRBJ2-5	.	CSARQGQETQYF	TGCAGCGCCCGGCAGGGTCAAGAGACCCAGTACTTC
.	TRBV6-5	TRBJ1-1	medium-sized	CASIQKGSTEAFF	TGTGCCAGCATTCAAAAGGGGAGCACTGAAGCTTTCTTT
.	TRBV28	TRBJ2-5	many	CASSPWVGSNNQETQYF	TGTGCCAGCAGTCCCTGGGTGGGGTCAAACAACCAAGAGACCCAGTACTTC
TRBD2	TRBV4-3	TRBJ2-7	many	CASSPYSGKYEQYF	TGCGCCAGCAGCCCCTATAGCGGGAAGTACGAGCAGTACTTC
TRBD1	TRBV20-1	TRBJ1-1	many	CSAYRGAGAFF	TGCAGTGCTTACAGGGGCGCAGGAGCTTTCTTT
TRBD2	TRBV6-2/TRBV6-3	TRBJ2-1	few	CASSKTRRTSGSGNEQFF	TGTGCCAGCAGTAAGACCCGTCGGACTAGCGGGAGTGGTAATGAGCAGTTCTTC
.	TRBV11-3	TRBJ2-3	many	CASSVGALNTQYF	TGTGCCAGCAGCGTAGGGGCGCTCAATACGCAGTATTTT
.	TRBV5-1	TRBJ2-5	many	CASSSQQETQYF	TGCGCCAGCAGCTCACAGCAAGAGACCCAGTACTTC
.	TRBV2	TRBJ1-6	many	CASSERAGPSPLHF	TGTGCCAGCAGTGAACGGGCAGGGCCTTCACCCCTCCACTTT
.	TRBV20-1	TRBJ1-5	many	CSAYLGVTQPQHF	TGCAGTGCCTACCTCGGGGTAACGCAGCCCCAGCATTTT
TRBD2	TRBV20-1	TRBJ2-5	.	CSARKTSGDQETQYF	TGCAGTGCTAGGAAGACTAGCGGCGATCAAGAGACCCAGTACTTC
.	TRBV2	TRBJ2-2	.	CALRGYIDTGELFF	TGTGCGCTAAGGGGCTACATAGACACCGGGGAGCTGTTTTTT
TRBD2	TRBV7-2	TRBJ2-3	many	CASTLAGTTDTQYF	TGTGCCAGCACCTTAGCGGGGACCACAGATACGCAGTATTTT
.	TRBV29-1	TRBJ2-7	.	CSVLDYEQYF	TGCAGCGTTCTTGACTACGAGCAGTACTTC
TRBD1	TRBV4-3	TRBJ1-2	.	CASSQERFAGQLHGYTF	TGCGCCAGCAGCCAAGAACGTTTCGCGGGACAGCTCCATGGCTACACCTTC
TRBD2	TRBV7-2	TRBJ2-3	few	CASKSSGGHDNTQYF	TGTGCCAGCAAGTCCAGCGGGGGCCACGACAATACGCAGTATTTT
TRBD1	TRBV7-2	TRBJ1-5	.	CASSQGQGGQPQHF	TGTGCCAGCAGCCAGGGACAGGGAGGTCAGCCCCAGCATTTT
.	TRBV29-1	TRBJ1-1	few	CSVAEGDTEAFF	TGCAGCGTTGCGGAGGGAGACACTGAAGCTTTCTTT
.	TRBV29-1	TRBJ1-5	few	CSVALNQPQHF	TGCAGCGTTGCTTTAAATCAGCCCCAGCATTTT
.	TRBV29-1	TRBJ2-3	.	CSVGTYTDTQYF	TGCAGCGTTGGGACCTACACAGATACGCAGTATTTT
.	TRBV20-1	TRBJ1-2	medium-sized	CSPYTVGRDGYTF	TGCAGTCCCTACACCGTGGGCCGCGATGGCTACACCTTC
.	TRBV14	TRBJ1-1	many	CASSGDANTEAFF	TGTGCCAGCAGCGGAGACGCGAACACTGAAGCTTTCTTT
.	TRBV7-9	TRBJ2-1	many	CASSPYLDNEQFF	TGTGCCAGCAGCCCTTACTTGGACAATGAGCAGTTCTTC
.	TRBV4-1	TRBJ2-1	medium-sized	CASSQGLLGNEQFF	TGCGCCAGCAGCCAAGGCTTACTTGGCAATGAGCAGTTCTTC
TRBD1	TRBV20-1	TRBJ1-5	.	CSARVQGQGRQPQHF	TGCAGTGCTAGAGTCCAAGGACAGGGACGGCAGCCCCAGCATTTT
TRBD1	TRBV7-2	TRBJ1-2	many	CASSLRRQGFIGYTF	TGTGCCAGCAGCTTAAGGAGACAGGGATTCATTGGCTACACCTTC
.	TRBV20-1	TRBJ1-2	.	CSARGRDVYGYTF	TGCAGTGCTAGAGGAAGGGACGTCTATGGCTACACCTTC
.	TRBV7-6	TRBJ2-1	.	CASSLVGTFNNEQFF	TGTGCCAGCAGTCTTGTGGGCACCTTTAACAATGAGCAGTTCTTC
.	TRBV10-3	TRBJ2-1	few	CAITPAGYNEQFF	TGTGCCATCACCCCCGCGGGATACAATGAGCAGTTCTTC
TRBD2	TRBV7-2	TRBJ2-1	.	CASSRLAIYNEQFF	TGTGCCAGCAGTCGACTAGCGATCTACAATGAGCAGTTCTTC
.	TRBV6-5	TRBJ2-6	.	CASSYFLSGANVLTF	TGTGCCAGCAGTTATTTCCTCTCTGGGGCCAACGTCCTGACTTTC
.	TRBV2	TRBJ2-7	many	CASCEGGGRYEQYF	TGTGCCAGCTGTGAGGGAGGGGGCCGGTACGAGCAGTACTTC
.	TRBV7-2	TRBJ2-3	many	CASSLGSGRTDTQYF	TGTGCCAGCAGCTTAGGGTCCGGACGCACAGATACGCAGTATTTT
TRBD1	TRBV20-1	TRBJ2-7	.	CSAWDRGRGGSYEQYF	TGCAGTGCGTGGGACAGGGGACGGGGCGGGAGCTACGAGCAGTACTTC
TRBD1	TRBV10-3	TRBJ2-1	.	CAISVFSGQGSNEQFF	TGTGCCATCAGTGTGTTCTCGGGACAGGGGTCCAATGAGCAGTTCTTC
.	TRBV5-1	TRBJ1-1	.	CASSPEGHEAFF	TGCGCCAGCAGCCCAGAGGGACACGAAGCTTTCTTT